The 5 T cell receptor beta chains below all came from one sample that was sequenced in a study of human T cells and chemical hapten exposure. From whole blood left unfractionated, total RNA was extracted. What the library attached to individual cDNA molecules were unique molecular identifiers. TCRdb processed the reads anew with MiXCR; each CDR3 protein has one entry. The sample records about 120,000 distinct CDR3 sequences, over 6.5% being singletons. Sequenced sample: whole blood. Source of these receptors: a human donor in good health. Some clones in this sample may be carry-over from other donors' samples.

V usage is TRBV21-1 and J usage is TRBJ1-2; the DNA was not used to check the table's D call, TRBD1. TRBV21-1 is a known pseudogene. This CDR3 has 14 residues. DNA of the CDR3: TGTGCCAGCCGAATCCGGGACGTAACCTATGGCTACACCTTC. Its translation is CASRIRDVTYGYTF.

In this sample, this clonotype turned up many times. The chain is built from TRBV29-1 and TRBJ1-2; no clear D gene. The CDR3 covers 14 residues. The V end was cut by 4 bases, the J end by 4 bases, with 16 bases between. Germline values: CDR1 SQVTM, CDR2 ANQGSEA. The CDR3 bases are TGCAGCGTTGTAACTCTTCCCCCCAGCTATGGCTACACCTTC. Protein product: CSVVTLPPSYGYTF.

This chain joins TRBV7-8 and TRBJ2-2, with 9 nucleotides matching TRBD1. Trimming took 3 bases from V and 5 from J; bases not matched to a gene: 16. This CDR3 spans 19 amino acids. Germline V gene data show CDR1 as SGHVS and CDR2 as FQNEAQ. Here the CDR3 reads CASSFGNRDRDFGTGELFF. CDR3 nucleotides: TGTGCCAGCAGCTTCGGCAATAGGGACAGGGATTTTGGAACCGGGGAGCTGTTTTTT.

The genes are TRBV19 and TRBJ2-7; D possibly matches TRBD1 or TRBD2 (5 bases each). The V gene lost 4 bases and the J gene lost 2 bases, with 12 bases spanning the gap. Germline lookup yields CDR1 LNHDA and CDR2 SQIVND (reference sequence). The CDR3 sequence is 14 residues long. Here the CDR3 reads CASSRGMETYEQYF. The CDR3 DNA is TGTGCCAGTAGTAGGGGGATGGAGACCTACGAGCAGTACTTC.

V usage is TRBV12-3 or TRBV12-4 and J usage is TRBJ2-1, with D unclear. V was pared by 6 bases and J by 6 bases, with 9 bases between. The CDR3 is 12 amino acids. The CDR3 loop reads CASSPHTNEQFF. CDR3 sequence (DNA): TGTGCCAGCAGCCCTCACACCAATGAGCAGTTCTTC.